This T cell receptor beta chain was sequenced for a study of B cell selection in AIRE deficiency. CD4+CD127+ cells were sorted as the conventional CD4 T cells. Unrelated healthy donors provided the controls. Trimming removed 3 bases at V and 2 bases at J, with 3 bases between. This CDR3 is built from 11 residues. Germline CDR1 and CDR2: SGHRS and YFSETQ. Repertoires were generated with immunoSEQ multiplex PCR, while TCRdb's copy carries only in-frame clones and drops some. This table has some 25,000 clones, roughly 95% appearing once. Study-wide findings and caveats: Of roughly 4,000 shared Treg TCRbeta sequences, around 30% were healthy-only, just under 9.5% patient-only.

Points on this clone: The target antigen is unknown.

The sample consisted of CD4+CD127+ conventional T cells sorted from PBMCs. This clonotype originated in a human donor in good health. The gene calls are TRBV5-1 and TRBJ2-7, with D unresolved. This CDR3 reads CASSSTYEQYF. In DNA, the CDR3 is TGCGCCAGCAGCTCTACCTACGAGCAGTACTTC.